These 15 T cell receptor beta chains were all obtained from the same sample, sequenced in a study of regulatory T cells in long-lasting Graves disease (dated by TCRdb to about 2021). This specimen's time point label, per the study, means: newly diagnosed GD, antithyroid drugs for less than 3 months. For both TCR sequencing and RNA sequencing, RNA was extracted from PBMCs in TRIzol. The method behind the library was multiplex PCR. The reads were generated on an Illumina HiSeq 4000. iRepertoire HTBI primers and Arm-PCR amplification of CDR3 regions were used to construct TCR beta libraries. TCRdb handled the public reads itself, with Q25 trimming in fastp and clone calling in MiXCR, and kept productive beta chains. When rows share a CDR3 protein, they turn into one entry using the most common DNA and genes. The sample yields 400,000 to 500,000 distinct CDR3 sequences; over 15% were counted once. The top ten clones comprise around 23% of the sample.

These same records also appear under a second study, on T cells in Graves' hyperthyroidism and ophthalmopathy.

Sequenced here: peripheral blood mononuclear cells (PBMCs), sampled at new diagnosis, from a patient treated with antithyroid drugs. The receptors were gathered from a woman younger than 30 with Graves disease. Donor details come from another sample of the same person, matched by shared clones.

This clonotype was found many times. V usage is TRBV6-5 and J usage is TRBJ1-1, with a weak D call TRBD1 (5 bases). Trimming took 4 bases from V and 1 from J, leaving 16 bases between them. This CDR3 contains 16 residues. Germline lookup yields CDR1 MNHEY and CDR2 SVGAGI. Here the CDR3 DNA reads TGTGCCAGCAGTTCCCCCCCGACAAGGGGGAACACTGAAGCTTTCTTT. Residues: CASSSPPTRGNTEAFF.

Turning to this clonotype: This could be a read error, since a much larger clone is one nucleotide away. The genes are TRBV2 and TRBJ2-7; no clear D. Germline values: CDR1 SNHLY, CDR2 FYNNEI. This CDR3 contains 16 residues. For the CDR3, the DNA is TGTGCCAGCAAGCTTTGGGTACTCCGGAGCTCCTACGGGCAGTACTTC. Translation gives CASKLWVLRSSYGQYF.

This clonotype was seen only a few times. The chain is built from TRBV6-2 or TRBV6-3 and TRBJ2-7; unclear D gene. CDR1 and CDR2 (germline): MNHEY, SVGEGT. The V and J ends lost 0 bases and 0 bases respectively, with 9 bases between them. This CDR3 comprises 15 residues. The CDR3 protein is CASSYSGLNSYEQYF. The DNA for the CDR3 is TGTGCCAGCAGTTACTCGGGCCTGAACTCCTACGAGCAGTACTTC.

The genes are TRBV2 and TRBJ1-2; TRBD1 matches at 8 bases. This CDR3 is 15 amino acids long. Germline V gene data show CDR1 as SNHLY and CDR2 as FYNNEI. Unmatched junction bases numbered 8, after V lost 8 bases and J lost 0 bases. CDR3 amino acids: CASYRGAGSNYGYTF. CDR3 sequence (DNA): TGTGCCAGCTACAGGGGGGCCGGGTCTAACTATGGCTACACCTTC.

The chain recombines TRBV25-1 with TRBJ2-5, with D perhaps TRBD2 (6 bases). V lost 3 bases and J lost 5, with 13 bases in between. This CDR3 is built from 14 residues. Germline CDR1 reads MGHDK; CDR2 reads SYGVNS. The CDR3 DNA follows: TGTGCCAGCAGTGATGGTGGGGCGGGGGAGACCCAGTACTTC. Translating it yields CASSDGGAGETQYF.

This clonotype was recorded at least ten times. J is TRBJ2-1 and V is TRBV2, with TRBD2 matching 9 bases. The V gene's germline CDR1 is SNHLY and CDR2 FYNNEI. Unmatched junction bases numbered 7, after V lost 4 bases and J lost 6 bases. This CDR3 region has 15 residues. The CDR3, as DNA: TGTGCCAGCAGTGGGGGCGGGAGGGCCCTCAATGAGCAGTTCTTC. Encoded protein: CASSGGGRALNEQFF.

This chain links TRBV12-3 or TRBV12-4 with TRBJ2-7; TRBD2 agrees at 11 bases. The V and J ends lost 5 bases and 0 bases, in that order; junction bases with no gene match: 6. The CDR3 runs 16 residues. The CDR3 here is CASSPRLAGLSYEQYF. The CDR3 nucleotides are TGTGCCAGCAGTCCCCGACTAGCGGGGCTCTCCTACGAGCAGTACTTC.

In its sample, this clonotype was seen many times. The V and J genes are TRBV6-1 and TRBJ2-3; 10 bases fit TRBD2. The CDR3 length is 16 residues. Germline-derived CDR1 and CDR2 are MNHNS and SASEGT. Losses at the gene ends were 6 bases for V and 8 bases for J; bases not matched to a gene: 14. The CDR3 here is CASSPGIAGGLGTQYF. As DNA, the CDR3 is TGTGCCAGCAGCCCCGGGATAGCGGGAGGATTGGGTACGCAGTATTTT.

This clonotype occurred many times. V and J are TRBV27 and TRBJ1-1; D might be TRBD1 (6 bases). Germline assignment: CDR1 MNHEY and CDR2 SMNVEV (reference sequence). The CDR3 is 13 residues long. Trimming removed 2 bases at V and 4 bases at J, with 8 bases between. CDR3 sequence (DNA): TGTGCCAGCAGTTTAGGACAGTTCACTGAAGCTTTCTTT. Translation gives CASSLGQFTEAFF.

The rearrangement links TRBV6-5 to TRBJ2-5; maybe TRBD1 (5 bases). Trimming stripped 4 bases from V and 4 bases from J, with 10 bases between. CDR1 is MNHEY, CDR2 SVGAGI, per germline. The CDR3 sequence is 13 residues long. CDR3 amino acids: CASSSDSRETQYF. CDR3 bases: TGTGCCAGCAGTTCAGACAGTCGAGAGACCCAGTACTTC.

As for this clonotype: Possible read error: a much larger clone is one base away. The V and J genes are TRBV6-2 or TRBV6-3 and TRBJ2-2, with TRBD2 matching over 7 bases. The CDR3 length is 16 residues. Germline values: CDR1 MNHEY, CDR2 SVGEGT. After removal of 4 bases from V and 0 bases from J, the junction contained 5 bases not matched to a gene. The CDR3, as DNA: TGTGCCAGCAGTTGCATAGCGGGCCCGAACACCGGGGAGCTGTTTTTT. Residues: CASSCIAGPNTGELFF.

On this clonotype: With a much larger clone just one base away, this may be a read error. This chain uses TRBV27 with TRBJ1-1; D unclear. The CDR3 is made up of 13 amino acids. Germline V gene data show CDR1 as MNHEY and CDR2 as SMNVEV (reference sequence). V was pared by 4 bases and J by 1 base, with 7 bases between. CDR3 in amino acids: CASSWIGNTEAFF. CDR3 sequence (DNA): TGTGCCAGCAGTTGGATAGGGAACACTGAAGCTTTCTTT.

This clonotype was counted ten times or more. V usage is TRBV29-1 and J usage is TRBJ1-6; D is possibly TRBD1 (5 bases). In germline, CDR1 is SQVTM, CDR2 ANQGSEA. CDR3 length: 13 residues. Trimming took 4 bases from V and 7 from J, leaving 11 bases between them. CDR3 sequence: CSVATAGNSPLHF. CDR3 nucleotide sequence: TGCAGCGTTGCGACAGCAGGAAATTCACCCCTCCACTTT. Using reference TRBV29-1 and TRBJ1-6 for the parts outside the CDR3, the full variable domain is SAVISQKPSRDICQRGTSLTIQCQVDSQVTMMFWYRQQPGQSLTLIATANQGSEATYESGFVIDKFPISRPNLTFSTLTVSNMSPEDSSIYLCSVATAGNSPLHFGNGTRLTVT.

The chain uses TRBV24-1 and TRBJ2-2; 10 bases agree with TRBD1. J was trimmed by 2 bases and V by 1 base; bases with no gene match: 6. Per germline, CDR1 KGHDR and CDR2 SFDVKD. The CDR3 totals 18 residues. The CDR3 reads CATSDFLGTGVNTGELFF. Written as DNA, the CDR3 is TGTGCCACCAGTGATTTCCTCGGGACAGGGGTTAACACCGGGGAGCTGTTTTTT.

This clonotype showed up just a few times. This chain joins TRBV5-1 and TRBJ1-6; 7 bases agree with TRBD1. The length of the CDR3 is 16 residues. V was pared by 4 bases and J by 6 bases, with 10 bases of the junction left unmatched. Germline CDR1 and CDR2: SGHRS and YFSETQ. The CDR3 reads CASSILTGNGNSPLHF. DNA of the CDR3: TGCGCCAGCAGCATTCTGACAGGGAATGGTAATTCACCCCTCCACTTT.